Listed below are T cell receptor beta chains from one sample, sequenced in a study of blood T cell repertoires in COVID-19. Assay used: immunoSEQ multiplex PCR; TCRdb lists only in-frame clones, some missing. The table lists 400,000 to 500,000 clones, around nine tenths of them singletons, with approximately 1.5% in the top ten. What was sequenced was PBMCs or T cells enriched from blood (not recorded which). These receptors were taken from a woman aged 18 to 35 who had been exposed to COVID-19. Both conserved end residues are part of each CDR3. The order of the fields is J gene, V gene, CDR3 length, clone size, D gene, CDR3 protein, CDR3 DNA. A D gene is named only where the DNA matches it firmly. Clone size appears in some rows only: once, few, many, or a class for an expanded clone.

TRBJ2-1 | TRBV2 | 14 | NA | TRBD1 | CANANLQGEYEQFF | TGTGCCAACGCGAATTTACAGGGGGAGTATGAGCAGTTCTTC
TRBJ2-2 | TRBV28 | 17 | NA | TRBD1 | CASSFPLDRANTGELFF | TGTGCCAGCAGTTTTCCCCTGGACAGGGCGAACACCGGGGAGCTGTTTTTT
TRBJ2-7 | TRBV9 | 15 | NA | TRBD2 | CASSVGGSGTYEQYF | TGTGCCAGCAGCGTAGGAGGTAGCGGGACCTACGAGCAGTACTTC
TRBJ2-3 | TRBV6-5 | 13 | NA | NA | CAISQGPTDTQYF | TGTGCCATCTCACAGGGCCCCACAGATACGCAGTATTTT
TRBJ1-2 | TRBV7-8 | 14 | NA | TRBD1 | CASSVVRQGAGYTF | TGTGCCAGCAGCGTGGTCCGACAGGGGGCTGGCTACACCTTC
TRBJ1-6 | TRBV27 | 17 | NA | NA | CASSLSPSAGANSPLHF | TGTGCCAGCAGTTTATCGCCTTCGGCGGGGGCTAATTCACCCCTCCACTTT
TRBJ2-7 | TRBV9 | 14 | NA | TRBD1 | CASSVGDRNYEQYF | TGTGCCAGCAGCGTAGGGGACAGAAACTACGAGCAGTACTTC
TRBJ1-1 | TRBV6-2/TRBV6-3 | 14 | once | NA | CASSFRGGVTEAFF | TGTGCCAGCAGTTTTCGGGGGGGCGTCACTGAAGCTTTCTTT
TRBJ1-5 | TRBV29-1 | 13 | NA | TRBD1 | CSVEQGGGQPQHF | TGCAGCGTTGAACAGGGGGGAGGTCAGCCCCAGCATTTT
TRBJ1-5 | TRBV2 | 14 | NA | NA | CASTELHSNQPQHF | TGTGCCAGCACTGAATTACATAGCAATCAGCCCCAGCATTTT
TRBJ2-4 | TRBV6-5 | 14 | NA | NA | CASSVTVAKNIQYF | TGTGCCAGCAGCGTTACAGTAGCCAAAAACATTCAGTACTTC
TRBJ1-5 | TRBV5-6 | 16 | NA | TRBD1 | CASSLGTGAFNQPQHF | TGTGCCAGCAGCTTGGGCACAGGGGCCTTCAATCAGCCCCAGCATTTT
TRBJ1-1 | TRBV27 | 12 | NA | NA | CASSHMNTEAFF | TGTGCCAGCAGCCACATGAACACTGAAGCTTTCTTT
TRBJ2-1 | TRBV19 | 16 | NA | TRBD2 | CASSGIAGSSYNEQFF | TGTGCCAGTAGTGGGATAGCGGGGAGCTCCTACAATGAGCAGTTCTTC
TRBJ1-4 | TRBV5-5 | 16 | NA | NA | CASSDGQIIPDEKLFF | TGTGCCAGCAGCGACGGACAAATTATCCCCGACGAAAAACTGTTTTTT
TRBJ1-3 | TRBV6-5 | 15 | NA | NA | CASSPTRFSGNTIYF | TGTGCCAGCAGTCCCACGAGGTTCTCTGGAAACACCATATATTTT
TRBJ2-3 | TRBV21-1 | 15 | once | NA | CASSPPKGAEDTQYF | TGTGCCAGCAGCCCCCCGAAGGGGGCTGAGGATACGCAGTATTTT
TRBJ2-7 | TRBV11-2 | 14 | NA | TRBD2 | CASSLGGGSYEQYF | TGTGCCAGCAGCTTAGGGGGGGGCTCCTACGAGCAGTACTTC
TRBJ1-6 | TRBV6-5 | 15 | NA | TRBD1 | CASSPGTGYNSPLHF | TGTGCCAGCAGTCCCGGGACAGGCTATAATTCACCCCTCCACTTT
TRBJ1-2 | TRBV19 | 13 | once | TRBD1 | CASGSGQGISYTF | TGTGCCAGTGGATCCGGACAGGGTATTAGCTACACCTTC
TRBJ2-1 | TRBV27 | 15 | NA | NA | CASSLASSSYNEQFF | TGTGCCAGCAGTTTAGCGTCTTCCTCCTACAATGAGCAGTTCTTC
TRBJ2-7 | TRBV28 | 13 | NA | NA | CASGPGDQNEQYF | TGTGCCAGCGGGCCAGGGGACCAGAACGAGCAGTACTTC
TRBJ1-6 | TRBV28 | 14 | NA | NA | CASGRGPGNSPLHF | TGTGCCAGCGGCCGAGGGCCGGGGAATTCACCCCTCCACTTT
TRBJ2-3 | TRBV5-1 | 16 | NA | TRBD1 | CASSLRQGGGRDTQYF | TGCGCCAGCAGCCTTCGACAGGGCGGTGGGAGAGATACGCAGTATTTT
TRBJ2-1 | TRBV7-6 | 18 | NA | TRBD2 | CASSLALRLAGAGNEQFF | TGTGCCAGCAGCCTTGCCCTTCGACTAGCGGGAGCTGGGAATGAGCAGTTCTTC
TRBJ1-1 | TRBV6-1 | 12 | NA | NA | CASSFDREEAFF | TGTGCCAGCAGTTTTGACCGGGAGGAAGCTTTCTTT
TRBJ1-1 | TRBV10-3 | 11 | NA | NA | CAISESAKAFF | TGTGCCATCAGTGAGTCAGCGAAAGCTTTCTTT
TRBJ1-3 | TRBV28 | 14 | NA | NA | CASVSGPTGNTIYF | TGTGCCAGCGTATCAGGGCCTACTGGAAACACCATATATTTT
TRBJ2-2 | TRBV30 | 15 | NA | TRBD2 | CAWNRWRGGAGELFF | TGTGCCTGGAACCGATGGCGGGGGGGCGCCGGGGAGCTGTTTTTT
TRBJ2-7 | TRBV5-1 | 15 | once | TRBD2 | CASSLALAGGYEQYF | TGCGCCAGCAGCTTGGCCCTAGCGGGAGGGTACGAGCAGTACTTC
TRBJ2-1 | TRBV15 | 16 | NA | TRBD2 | CATSRGPSGGENEQFF | TGTGCCACCAGCAGAGGTCCCAGCGGGGGGGAAAATGAGCAGTTCTTC
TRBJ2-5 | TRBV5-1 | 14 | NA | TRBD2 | CASSLGTSSETQYF | TGCGCCAGCAGCTTGGGGACTAGTTCCGAGACCCAGTACTTC
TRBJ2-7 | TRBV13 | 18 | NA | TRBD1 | CASSLGGDRDLTPYEQYF | TGTGCCAGCAGCTTAGGGGGAGACAGGGATCTGACCCCCTACGAGCAGTACTTC
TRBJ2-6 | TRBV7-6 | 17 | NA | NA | CASSIDSRLSGANVLTF | TGTGCCAGCAGCATCGACAGCCGCCTCTCTGGGGCCAACGTCCTGACTTTC
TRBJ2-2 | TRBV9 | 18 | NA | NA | CASSVGPGQATNTGELFF | TGTGCCAGCAGCGTAGGTCCCGGACAAGCTACGAACACCGGGGAGCTGTTTTTT
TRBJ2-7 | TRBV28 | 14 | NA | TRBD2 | CASSLVAGNYEQYF | TGTGCCAGCAGTTTGGTAGCGGGGAACTACGAGCAGTACTTC
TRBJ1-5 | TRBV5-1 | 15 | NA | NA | CASSRGTSSNQPQHF | TGCGCCAGCAGCAGAGGAACCAGTAGCAATCAGCCCCAGCATTTT
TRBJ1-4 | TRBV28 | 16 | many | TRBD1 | CASSFRVDRDREKLFF | TGTGCCAGCAGCTTTCGTGTGGACAGGGACAGGGAAAAACTGTTTTTT
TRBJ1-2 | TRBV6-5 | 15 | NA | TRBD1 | CASTNRDRDNYGYTF | TGTGCCAGCACCAACCGGGACAGGGATAACTATGGCTACACCTTC
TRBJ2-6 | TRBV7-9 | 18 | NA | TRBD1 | CASSPLSGTGTGANVLTF | TGTGCCAGCAGCCCATTATCCGGGACAGGGACTGGGGCCAACGTCCTGACTTTC
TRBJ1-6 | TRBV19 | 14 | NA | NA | CASSIYGRTSPLHF | TGTGCCAGTAGTATATATGGGAGGACTTCACCCCTCCACTTT
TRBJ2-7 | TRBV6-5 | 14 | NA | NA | CASSSAIGTGEQYF | TGTGCCAGCAGTTCCGCGATCGGGACTGGCGAGCAGTACTTC